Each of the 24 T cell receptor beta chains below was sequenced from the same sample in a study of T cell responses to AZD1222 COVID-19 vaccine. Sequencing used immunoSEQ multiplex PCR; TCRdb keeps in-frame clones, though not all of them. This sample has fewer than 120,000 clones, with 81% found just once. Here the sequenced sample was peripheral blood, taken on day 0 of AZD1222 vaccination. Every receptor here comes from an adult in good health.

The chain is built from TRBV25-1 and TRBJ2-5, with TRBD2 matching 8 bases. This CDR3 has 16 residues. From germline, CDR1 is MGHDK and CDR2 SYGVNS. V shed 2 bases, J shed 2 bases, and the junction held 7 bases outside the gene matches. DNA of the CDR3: TGTGCCAGCAGTGAAGGGATTACTAGCGGACAAGAGACCCAGTACTTC. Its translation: CASSEGITSGQETQYF.

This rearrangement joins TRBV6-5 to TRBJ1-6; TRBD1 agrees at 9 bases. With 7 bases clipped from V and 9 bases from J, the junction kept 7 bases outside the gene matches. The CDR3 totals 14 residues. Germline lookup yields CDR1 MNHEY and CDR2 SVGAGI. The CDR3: CASTGTGMGSPLHF. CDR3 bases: TGTGCCAGCACCGGGACAGGGATGGGTTCACCCCTCCACTTT.

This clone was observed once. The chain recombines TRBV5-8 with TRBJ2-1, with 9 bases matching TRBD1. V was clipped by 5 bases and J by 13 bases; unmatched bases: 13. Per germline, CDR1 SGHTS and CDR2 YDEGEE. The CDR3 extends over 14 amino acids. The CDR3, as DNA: TGTGCCAGCAGTAATAAGGGACAGGGAAAAATACAGTTCTTC. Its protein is CASSNKGQGKIQFF.

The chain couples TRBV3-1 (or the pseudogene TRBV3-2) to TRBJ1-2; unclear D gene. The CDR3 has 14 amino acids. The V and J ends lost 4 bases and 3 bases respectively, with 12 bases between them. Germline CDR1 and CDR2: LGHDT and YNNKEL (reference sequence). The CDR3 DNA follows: TGTGCCAGCAGCCCCCAGTACGGTGACTATGGCTACACCTTC. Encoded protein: CASSPQYGDYGYTF.

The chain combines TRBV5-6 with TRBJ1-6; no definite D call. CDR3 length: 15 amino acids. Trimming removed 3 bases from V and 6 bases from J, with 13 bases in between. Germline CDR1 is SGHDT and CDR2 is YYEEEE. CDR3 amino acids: CASSSPGDFNSPLHF. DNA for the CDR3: TGTGCCAGCAGCTCCCCCGGGGATTTTAATTCACCCCTCCACTTT.

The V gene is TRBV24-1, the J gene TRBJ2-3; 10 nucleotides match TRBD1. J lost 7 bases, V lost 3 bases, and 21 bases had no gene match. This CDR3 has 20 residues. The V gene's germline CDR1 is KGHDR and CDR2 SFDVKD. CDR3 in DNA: TGTGCCACCAGTGATCCCGGGGATCTGGCCGGGACAGGGGATATGAATACGCAGTATTTT. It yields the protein CATSDPGDLAGTGDMNTQYF.

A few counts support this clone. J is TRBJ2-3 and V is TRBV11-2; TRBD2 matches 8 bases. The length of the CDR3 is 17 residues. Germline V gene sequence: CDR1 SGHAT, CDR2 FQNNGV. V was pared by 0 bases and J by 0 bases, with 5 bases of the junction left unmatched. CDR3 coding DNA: TGTGCCAGCAGCTTAGAGTGGCGGGAGGCTAGCACAGATACGCAGTATTTT. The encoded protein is CASSLEWREASTDTQYF. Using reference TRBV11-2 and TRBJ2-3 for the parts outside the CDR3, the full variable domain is EAGVAQSPRYKIIEKRQSVAFWCNPISGHATLYWYQQILGQGPKLLIQFQNNGVVDDSQLPKDRFSAERLKGVDSTLKIQPAKLEDSAVYLCASSLEWREASTDTQYFGPGTRLTVL.

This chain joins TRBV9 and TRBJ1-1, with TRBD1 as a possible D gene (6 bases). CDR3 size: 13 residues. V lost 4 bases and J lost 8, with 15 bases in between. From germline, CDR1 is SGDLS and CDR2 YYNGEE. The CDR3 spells CASSTTGQFEAFF. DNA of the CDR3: TGTGCCAGCAGCACTACCGGACAGTTCGAAGCTTTCTTT. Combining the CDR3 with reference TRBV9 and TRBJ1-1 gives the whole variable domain DSGVTQTPKHLITATGQRVTLRCSPRSGDLSVYWYQQSLDQGLQFLIQYYNGEERAKGNILERFSAQQFPDLHSELNLSSLELGDSALYFCASSTTGQFEAFFGQGTRLTVV.

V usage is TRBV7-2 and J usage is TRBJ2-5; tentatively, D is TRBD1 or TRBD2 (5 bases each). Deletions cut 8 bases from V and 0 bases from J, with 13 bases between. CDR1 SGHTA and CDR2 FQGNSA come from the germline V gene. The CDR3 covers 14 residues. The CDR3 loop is CASSLRGHQETQYF. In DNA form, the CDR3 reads TGTGCCAGCTCCCTTAGGGGACACCAAGAGACCCAGTACTTC.

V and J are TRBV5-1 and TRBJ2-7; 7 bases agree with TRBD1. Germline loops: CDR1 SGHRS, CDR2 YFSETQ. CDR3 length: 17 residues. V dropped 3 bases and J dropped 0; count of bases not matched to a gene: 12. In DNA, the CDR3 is TGCGCCAGCAGCTCGTTGGGAACCGGGACAGTCTCCTACGAGCAGTACTTC. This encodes CASSSLGTGTVSYEQYF.

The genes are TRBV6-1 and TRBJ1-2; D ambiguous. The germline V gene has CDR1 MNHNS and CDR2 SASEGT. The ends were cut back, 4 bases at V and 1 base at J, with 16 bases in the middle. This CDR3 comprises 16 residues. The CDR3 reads CASSVAISVLNYGYTF. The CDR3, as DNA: TGTGCCAGCAGTGTAGCAATCTCAGTACTTAACTATGGCTACACCTTC.

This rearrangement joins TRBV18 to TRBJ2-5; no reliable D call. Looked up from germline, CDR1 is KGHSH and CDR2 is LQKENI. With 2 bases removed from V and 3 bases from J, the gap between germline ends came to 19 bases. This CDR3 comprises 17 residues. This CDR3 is CASSPDVPVVNKETQYF. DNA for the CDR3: TGTGCCAGCTCACCAGATGTCCCAGTCGTAAATAAAGAGACCCAGTACTTC.

The CDR3 DNA is TGTGCCAGCAGCCAACGGATGGCTGGGGCCAACGTCCTGACTTTC. This codes for CASSQRMAGANVLTF. This chain joins TRBV3-1 (or the pseudogene TRBV3-2) and TRBJ2-6; D is undetermined. V lost 2 bases to trimming and J lost 2 bases, with 7 bases between them. Germline assignment: CDR1 LGHDT and CDR2 YNNKEL (reference sequence). The CDR3 runs to 15 residues.

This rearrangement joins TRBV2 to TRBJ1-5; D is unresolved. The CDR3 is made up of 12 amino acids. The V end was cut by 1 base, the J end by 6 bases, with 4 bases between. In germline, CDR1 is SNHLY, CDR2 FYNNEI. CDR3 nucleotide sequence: TGTGCCAGCAGTGAAGATATTCAGCCCCAGCATTTT. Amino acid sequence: CASSEDIQPQHF.

In DNA form, the CDR3 reads TGTGCCAGTAGTATCCGGAATCTTACTGTTGCTTTCTTT. Protein sequence: CASSIRNLTVAFF. The chain employs TRBV19 and TRBJ1-1; no reliable D call. Trimming removed 3 bases from V and 11 bases from J, with 16 bases in between. CDR1 is LNHDA and CDR2 is SQIVND in the germline V gene (reference sequence). This CDR3 spans 13 amino acids.

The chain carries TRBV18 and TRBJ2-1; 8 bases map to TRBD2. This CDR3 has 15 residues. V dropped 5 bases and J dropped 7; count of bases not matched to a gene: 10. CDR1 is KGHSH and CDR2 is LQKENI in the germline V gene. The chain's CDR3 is CASSKRTSLENEQFF. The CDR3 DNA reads TGTGCCAGCTCAAAGAGGACTAGCCTTGAGAATGAGCAGTTCTTC.

CDR3 sequence reads: CASSYVGLNSPLHF. Written as DNA, the CDR3 is TGTGCCAGCAGTTATGTAGGGTTGAATTCACCCCTCCACTTT. The chain links TRBV6-2 or TRBV6-3 to TRBJ1-6, with D unclear. The CDR3 is 14 amino acids. V shed 3 bases and J shed 7 bases, with 10 bases lying between them. CDR1 is MNHEY and CDR2 is SVGEGT in the germline V gene.

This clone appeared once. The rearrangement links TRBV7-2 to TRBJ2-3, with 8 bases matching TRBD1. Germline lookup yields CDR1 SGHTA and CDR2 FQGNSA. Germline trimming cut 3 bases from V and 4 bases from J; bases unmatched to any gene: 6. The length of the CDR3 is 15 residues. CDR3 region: CASSFRQGAADTQYF. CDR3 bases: TGTGCCAGCAGCTTCAGGCAGGGGGCAGCAGATACGCAGTATTTT.

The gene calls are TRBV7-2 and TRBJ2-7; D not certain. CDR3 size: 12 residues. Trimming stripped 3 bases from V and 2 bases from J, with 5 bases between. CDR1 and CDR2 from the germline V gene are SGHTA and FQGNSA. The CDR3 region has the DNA TGTGCCAGCAGCTTGGGAACCTACGAGCAGTACTTC. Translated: CASSLGTYEQYF.

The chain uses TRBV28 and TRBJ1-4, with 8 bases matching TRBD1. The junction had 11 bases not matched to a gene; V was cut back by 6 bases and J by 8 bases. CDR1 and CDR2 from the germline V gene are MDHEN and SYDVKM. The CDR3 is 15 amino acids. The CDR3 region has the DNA TGTGCCAGCAGAATGGAACAGGGGGAGTTGGAAAAACTGTTTTTT. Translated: CASRMEQGELEKLFF.

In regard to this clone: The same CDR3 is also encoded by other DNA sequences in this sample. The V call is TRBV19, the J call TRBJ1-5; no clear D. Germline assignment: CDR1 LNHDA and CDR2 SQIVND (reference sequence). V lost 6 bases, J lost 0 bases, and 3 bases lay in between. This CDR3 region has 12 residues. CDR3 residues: CASRGSNQPQHF. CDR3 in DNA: TGTGCCAGTAGAGGTAGCAATCAGCCCCAGCATTTT. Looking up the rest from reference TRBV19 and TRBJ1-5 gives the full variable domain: DGGITQSPKYLFRKEGQNVTLSCEQNLNHDAMYWYRQDPGQGLRLIYYSQIVNDFQKGDIAEGYSVSREKKESFPLTVTSAQKNPTAFYLCASRGSNQPQHFGDGTRLSIL.

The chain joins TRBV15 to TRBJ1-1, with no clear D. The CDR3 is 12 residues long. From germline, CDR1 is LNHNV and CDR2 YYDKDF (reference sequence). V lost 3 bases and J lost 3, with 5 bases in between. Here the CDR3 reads CATSRRDTEAFF. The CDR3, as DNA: TGTGCCACCAGCAGGCGGGACACTGAAGCTTTCTTT. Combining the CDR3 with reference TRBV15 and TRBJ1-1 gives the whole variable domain DAMVIQNPRYQVTQFGKPVTLSCSQTLNHNVMYWYQQKSSQAPKLLFHYYDKDFNNEADTPDNFQSRRPNTSFCFLDIRSPGLGDTAMYLCATSRRDTEAFFGQGTRLTVV.

CDR3 in DNA: TGTGCCAGCAGTTTTTACACAGAGGGGACGAACTATGGCTACACCTTC. As protein: CASSFYTEGTNYGYTF. The V and J genes are TRBV28 and TRBJ1-2; the D gene is possibly TRBD1 (5 bases). Germline V gives CDR1 MDHEN, CDR2 SYDVKM. The CDR3 length is 16 residues. V dropped 3 bases and J dropped 2 bases, with 16 bases sitting between them.

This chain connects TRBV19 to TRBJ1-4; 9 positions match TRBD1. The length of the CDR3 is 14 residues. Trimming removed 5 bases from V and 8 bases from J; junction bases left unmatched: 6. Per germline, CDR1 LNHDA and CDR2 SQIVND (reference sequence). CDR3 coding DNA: TGTGCCAGTAGTCCTACAGGGGGCGGGGAAAAACTGTTTTTT. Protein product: CASSPTGGGEKLFF.